The clone carrying this T cell receptor beta chain occurred once. The antigen is undetermined. Template switching created a universal primer site, and the cDNA included unique molecular identifiers. Via MiXCR, TCRdb re-called the 5' RACE reads, giving one row per CDR3 protein. Of roughly 1,500,000 distinct CDR3 sequences listed, less than 35% were seen once; the top ten hold less than 0.35%. The data originate from a study of identical twins. General study findings and limits: The presence of invariant MAIT and iNKT cells could partly confound analyses of zero-insertion sequences. Modelling underestimated the level of out-of-frame TCR alpha sharing observed in monozygotic twins. Compared with unrelated sharing, twin-shared out-of-frame alpha sequences had more low-probability sequences.

Sequencing was done on a sample of cord blood. This receptor was identified in a newborn girl in good health.

The CDR3 nucleotides read TGTGCCAGCAGCCATGGAAGACAGGGACTCACTGAAGCTTTCTTT. This sequence encodes CASSHGRQGLTEAFF. The J gene is TRBJ1-1, the V gene TRBV7-9; TRBD1 matches at 7 bases. The CDR3 is 15 residues long. Germline assignment: CDR1 SEHNR and CDR2 FQNEAQ (reference sequence). The V and J ends lost 5 bases and 4 bases, in that order; junction bases with no gene match: 10.